This T cell receptor (beta chain) originates from a study of T cells in Graves' hyperthyroidism and ophthalmopathy. The sample holds many counts of this clonotype. Regions amplified from RNA transcripts were the TCR beta CDR3 regions. The study used the HTBI primer set for a first-round RT-PCR of the TCR CDR3. One entry per CDR3 protein, called by TCRdb with MiXCR from the multiplex PCR reads. The table records hundreds of thousands of distinct CDR3 sequences, roughly 15% of them present only once. Germline V gene sequence: CDR1 LGHDT, CDR2 YNNKEL (reference sequence). The ends were cut back, 6 bases at V and 6 bases at J, with 15 bases in the middle. The CDR3 is 15 amino acids.

The chain has TRBV3-1 and TRBJ2-6; the D gene is possibly TRBD1 (6 bases). Sequencing was carried out using blood. The source is a woman aged 35 to 49 with Graves' hyperthyroidism. The CDR3 region has the DNA TGTGCCAGCAGGGGTACAGGGATAGTGGCCAACGTCCTGACTTTC. Translating it yields CASRGTGIVANVLTF.